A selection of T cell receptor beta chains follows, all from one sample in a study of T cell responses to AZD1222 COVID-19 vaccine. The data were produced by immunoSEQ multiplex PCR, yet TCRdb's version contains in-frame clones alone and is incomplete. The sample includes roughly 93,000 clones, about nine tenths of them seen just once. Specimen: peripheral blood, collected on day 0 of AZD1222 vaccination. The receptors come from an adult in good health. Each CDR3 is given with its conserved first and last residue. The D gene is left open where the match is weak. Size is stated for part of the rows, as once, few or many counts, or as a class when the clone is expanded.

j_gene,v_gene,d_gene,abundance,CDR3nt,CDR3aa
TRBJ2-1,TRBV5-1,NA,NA,TGCGCCAGCAGCTTCAAACCGGGACCCTCGGAGCAGTTCTTC,CASSFKPGPSEQFF
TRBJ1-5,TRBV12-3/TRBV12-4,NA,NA,TGTGCCAGCAGTTTACCGACGGAACCGCAACATTTT,CASSLPTEPQHF
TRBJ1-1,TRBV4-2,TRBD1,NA,TGTGCCAGCAGCCAGACAGGGAAGAACACTGAAGCTTTCTTT,CASSQTGKNTEAFF
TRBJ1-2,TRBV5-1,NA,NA,TGCGCCAGCAGCTCCGACCGAGGGGTTTATGGCTACACCTTC,CASSSDRGVYGYTF
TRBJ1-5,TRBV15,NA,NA,TGTGCCACCAGCAGAGAGCGGGGACGCCTAACGGGCAATCAGCCCCAGCATTTT,CATSRERGRLTGNQPQHF
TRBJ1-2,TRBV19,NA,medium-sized,TGTGCCAGTACCCCCCGGGGGCGCGTCTATGGCTACACCTTC,CASTPRGRVYGYTF
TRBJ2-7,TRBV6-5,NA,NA,TGTGCCAGCGAAGGAAAAGGGGGGTCCTACGAGCAGTACTTC,CASEGKGGSYEQYF
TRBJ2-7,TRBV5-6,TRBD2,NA,TGTGCCTACCTAGCGGGAGGTTCCTACGAGCAGTACTTC,CAYLAGGSYEQYF
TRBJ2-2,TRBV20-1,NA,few,TGCAGTGCTAGTGCCGGGACGAGGAACACCGGGGAGCTGTTTTTT,CSASAGTRNTGELFF
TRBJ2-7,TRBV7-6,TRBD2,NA,TGTGCCAGCAGCCCCCGGGCTAGCGGGTCCTACGAGCAGTACTTC,CASSPRASGSYEQYF
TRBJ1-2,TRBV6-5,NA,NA,TGTGCCAGCAGTTACTCGGGGGGCAACTATGGCTACACCTTC,CASSYSGGNYGYTF
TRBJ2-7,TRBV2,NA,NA,TGTGCCAGCACCTCGGGCCCAAACTACGAGCAGTACTTC,CASTSGPNYEQYF
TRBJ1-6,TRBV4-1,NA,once,TGCGCCAGCAGCCAATCCCAGGAGCCCGTTTATAATTCACCCCTCCACTTT,CASSQSQEPVYNSPLHF
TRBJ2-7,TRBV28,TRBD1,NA,TGTGCCAGCAGTGGGACAGGGGAACTCAGGGTTGTGGGAGGTGAGCAGTACTTC,CASSGTGELRVVGGEQYF
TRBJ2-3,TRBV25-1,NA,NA,TGTGCCAGCAGTCCGTTCACAGATACGCAGTATTTT,CASSPFTDTQYF
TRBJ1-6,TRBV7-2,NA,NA,TGTGCCAGCAGCTTAGCGCCTTCGGGGTCACCCCTCCACTTT,CASSLAPSGSPLHF
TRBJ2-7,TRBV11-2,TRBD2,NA,TGTGCCAGCAGCTCAGGGGCGGGAGGGGGGTACGAGCAGTACTTC,CASSSGAGGGYEQYF
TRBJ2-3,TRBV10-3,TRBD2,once,TGTGCCATCAGTGAGCCCCCACTAGCGGATACGCAGTATTTT,CAISEPPLADTQYF
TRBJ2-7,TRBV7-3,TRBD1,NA,TGTGCCAGCAGCTTAAAGGCGGGGACAGGGCCCTACGAGCAGTACTTC,CASSLKAGTGPYEQYF
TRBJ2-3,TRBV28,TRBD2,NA,TGTGCCAGCGCGGGGACTAGCGGGAGGGGGTCAGATACGCAGTATTTT,CASAGTSGRGSDTQYF
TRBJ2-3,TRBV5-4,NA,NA,TGTGCCAGCAGCTTGGGATCCCCCGATACGCAGTATTTT,CASSLGSPDTQYF
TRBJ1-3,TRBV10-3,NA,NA,TGTGCCATCAGACAGGGTTCTGGAAACACCATATATTTT,CAIRQGSGNTIYF
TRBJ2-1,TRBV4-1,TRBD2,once,TGCGCCAGCAGCCAAGATAATGGCGGGAGGGCCCAGTTCTTC,CASSQDNGGRAQFF
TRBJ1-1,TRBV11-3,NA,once,TGTGCCAGCAGCGAACGGGGGATGAACACTGAAGCTTTCTTT,CASSERGMNTEAFF
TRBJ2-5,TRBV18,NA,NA,TGTGCCAGCTCACCACCGGCAAACCAAGAGACCCAGTACTTC,CASSPPANQETQYF
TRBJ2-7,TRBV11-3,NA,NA,TGTGCCAGCAGCTTAGGCGGGATGGCCTCCTACGAGCAGTACTTC,CASSLGGMASYEQYF
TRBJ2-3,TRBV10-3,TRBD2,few,TGTGCCACCCTGATAGCGGGAGGTGATACGCAGTATTTT,CATLIAGGDTQYF
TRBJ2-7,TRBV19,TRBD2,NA,TGTGCCAGTAGTATAGATAGCGGGGCTAGCGGAAGATCACTTCCTTACGAGCAGTACTTC,CASSIDSGASGRSLPYEQYF
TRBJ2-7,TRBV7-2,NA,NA,TGTGCCAGCAGCATACGCCCGGACTACTCGTACGAGCAGTACTTC,CASSIRPDYSYEQYF
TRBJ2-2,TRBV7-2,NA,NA,TGTGCCAGCAGTTTCGCGGGCGGACCGAACACCGGGGAGCTGTTTTTT,CASSFAGGPNTGELFF